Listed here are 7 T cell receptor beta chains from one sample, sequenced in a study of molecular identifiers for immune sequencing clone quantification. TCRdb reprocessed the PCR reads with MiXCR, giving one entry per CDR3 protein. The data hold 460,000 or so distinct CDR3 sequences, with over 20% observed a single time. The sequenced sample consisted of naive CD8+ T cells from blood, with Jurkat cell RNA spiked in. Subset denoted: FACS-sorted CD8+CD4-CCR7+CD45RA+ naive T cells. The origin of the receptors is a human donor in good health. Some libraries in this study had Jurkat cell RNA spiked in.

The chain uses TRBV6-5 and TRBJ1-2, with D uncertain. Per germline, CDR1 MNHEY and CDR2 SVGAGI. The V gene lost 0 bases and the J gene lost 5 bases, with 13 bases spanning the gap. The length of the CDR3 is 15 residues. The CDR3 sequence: CASSYSLYDSYGYTF. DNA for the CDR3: TGTGCCAGCAGTTACTCGTTATATGACTCATATGGCTACACCTTC.

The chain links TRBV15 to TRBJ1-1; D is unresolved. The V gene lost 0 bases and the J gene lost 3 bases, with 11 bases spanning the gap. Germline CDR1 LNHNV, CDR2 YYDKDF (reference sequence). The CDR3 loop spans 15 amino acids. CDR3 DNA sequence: TGTGCCACCAGCAGAGATCCTTCGGGTGACACTGAAGCTTTCTTT. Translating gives CATSRDPSGDTEAFF.

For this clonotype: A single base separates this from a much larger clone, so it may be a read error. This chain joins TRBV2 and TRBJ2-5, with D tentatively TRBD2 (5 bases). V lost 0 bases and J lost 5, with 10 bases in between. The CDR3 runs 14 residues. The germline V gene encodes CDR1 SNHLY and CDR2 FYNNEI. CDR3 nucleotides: TGTGCCAGCAGTGAAGCCCAGGAGCGGGAGACCCAGTACTTC. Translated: CASSEAQERETQYF.

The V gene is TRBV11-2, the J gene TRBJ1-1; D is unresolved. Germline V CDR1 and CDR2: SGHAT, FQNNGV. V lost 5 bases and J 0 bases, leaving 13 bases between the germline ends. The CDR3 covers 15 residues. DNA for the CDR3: TGTGCCAGCAGCCCCCGGGGAGGAATGAACACTGAAGCTTTCTTT. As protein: CASSPRGGMNTEAFF.

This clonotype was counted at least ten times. As DNA, the CDR3 is TGTGCCATCAGTGGAGACAGGGCCGGTACAGATACGCAGTATTTT. It codes for CAISGDRAGTDTQYF. The chain employs TRBV10-3 and TRBJ2-3; 7 positions match TRBD1. Germline values: CDR1 ENHRY, CDR2 SYGVKD. The V segment lost 4 bases and the J segment 3 bases; nucleotides outside the gene matches: 7. This CDR3 is built from 15 residues.

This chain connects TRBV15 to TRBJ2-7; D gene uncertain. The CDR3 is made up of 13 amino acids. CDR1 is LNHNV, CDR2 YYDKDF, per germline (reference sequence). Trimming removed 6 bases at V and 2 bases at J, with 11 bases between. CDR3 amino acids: CATSPALTYEQYF. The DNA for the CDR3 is TGTGCCACCAGTCCTGCCCTGACCTACGAGCAGTACTTC.

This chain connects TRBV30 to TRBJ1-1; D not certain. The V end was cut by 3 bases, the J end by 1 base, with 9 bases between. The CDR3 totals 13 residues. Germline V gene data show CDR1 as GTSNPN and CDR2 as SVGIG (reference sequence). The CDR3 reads CAWRLWTNTEAFF. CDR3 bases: TGTGCCTGGAGGTTATGGACGAACACTGAAGCTTTCTTT.